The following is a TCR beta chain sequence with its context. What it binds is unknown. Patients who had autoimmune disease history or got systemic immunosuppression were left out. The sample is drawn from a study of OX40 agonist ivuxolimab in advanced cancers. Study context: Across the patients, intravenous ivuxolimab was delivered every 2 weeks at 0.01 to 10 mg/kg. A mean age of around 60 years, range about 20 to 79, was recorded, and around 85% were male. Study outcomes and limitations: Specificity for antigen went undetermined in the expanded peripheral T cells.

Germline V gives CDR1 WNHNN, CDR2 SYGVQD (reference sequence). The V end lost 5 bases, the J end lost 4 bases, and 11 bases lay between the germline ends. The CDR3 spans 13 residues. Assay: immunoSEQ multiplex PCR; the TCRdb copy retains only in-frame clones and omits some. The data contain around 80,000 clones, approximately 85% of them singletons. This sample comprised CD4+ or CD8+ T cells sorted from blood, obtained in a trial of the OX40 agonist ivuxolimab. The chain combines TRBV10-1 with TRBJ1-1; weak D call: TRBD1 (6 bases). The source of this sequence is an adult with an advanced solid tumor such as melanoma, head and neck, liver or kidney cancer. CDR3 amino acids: CASSFTGSTEAFF. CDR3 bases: TGCGCCAGCAGTTTTACAGGGAGCACTGAAGCTTTCTTT.